The sample holds many counts of the clone carrying this TCR beta chain. The antigen remains unidentified. Assay used: immunoSEQ multiplex PCR; TCRdb lists only in-frame clones, some missing. The sample has over 850,000 clones, about four fifths seen once. From CD4+ cells came CD45RA+ naive and CD45RA-negative memory subsets. This sample was taken from a study of shared clonotypes between healthy human individuals. Notes on the study in general: All-four-donor shared clonotypes had higher generation probabilities than non-shared clonotypes did. Having only a few donors restricted how much genetic and exposure-history diversity was captured. Memory subsets had estimated richness that was generally smaller than that of naive subsets.

From germline, CDR1 is MNHNS and CDR2 SASEGT. The CDR3 length is 12 residues. V was shortened by 4 bases and J by 9 bases, with 12 bases between the two germline ends. This clonotype was sampled from a man aged 18 to 30 in good health. Some clones in this sample may be carry-over from other donors' samples. The chain has TRBV6-1 and TRBJ2-5; D remains ambiguous. Input material: memory CD4+ T cells from PBMCs. Subset in this sample: CD45RA-negative fraction. The CDR3 coding sequence is TGTGCCAGCAGTGCTTCCCAGACGGCCCAGTACTTC. This sequence encodes CASSASQTAQYF.